This T cell receptor (beta chain) was identified in a study of OX40 agonist ivuxolimab in advanced cancers. A note on the overall study: The costimulatory receptor OX40 (CD134) was targeted by ivuxolimab, a fully human IgG2 agonistic monoclonal antibody. Partial responses occurred in three dose-escalation patients, of whom one had hepatocellular carcinoma and two had cutaneous melanoma. The paper reports the monotherapy dose-escalation portion (N of about 54 patients) of the phase I ivuxolimab trial. Intravenous ivuxolimab was administered to patients every 2 weeks at six dose levels: 0.01, 0.1, 0.3, 1.5, 3 and 10 mg/kg. The point of sequencing TCRbeta in the periphery was to test whether ivuxolimab changed TCR sequence diversity and drove clonal T-cell expansion. Prior anti-PD-1, anti-PD-L1 or anti-CTLA-4 therapy was permitted, and checkpoint inhibitors had been received by less than 45% of dose-escalation patients. In the dose-escalation cohort, 82.7% of patients were male, and the mean age was around 60 years, with a range of about 23 to 85. Of the 50 to 55 patients in dose escalation, about 20 had hepatocellular carcinoma, about 15 had melanoma, 9 had renal cell carcinoma and 9 had head and neck cancer. General study outcomes and caveats: In the 0.1-3.0 mg/kg groups, partial responders had among the lowest normalized peripheral clonal expansion, particularly in CD8+ T cells. Low levels of normalized T-cell clonal expansion were also seen in some patients who did not respond. After ivuxolimab, expanded clones were on average more numerous among CD8+ T cells than among CD4+ T cells. Clonal expansion of both CD4+ and CD8+ blood T cells was observed from baseline to week 6 at doses 0.1 to 3.0 mg/kg. Antigen specificity was not determined for the clonally expanded peripheral T cells.

Genomic DNA was isolated from the sorted cells so that the TCRbeta CDR3 region could be sequenced. TCRbeta CDR3 regions were sequenced using the immunoSEQ Assay. TCRdb holds this immuneACCESS table with in-frame rearrangements only. Some clones are missing; in checked studies, unresolved V genes explain under half, and the rest has no known cause. The table for this sample lists over 65,000 clones; around 90% of them were counted only once. Of the sample, around 2% falls within the top ten clones. CDR1 and CDR2 are read off the germline V gene as SQVTM and ANQGSEA. Trimming removed 4 bases from V and 3 bases from J; the gene matches leave 1 base unexplained. The CDR3 spans 13 residues, from the cysteine through the phenylalanine. Just CDR3 DNA is preserved here, 39 bases in frame from base 1. In the case of this clone: It lacks a known antigen. The record has no base qualities; no much larger clone is one base away.

Patients with a history of autoimmune disease or receiving systemic immunosuppression were excluded from the trial. In every dose cohort, peripheral blood was drawn for TCR sequencing at baseline, cycle 4 day 1, and cycle 7 day 1. The samples were taken from a phase I, first-in-human, multicenter, open-label dose-escalation trial of ivuxolimab. The trial enrolled adults with locally advanced or metastatic head and neck squamous cell, hepatocellular, melanoma or renal cell carcinoma. Before TCR sequencing, CD4+ T cells and CD8+ T cells were sorted from peripheral blood as separate populations. The specimen comprised CD4+ or CD8+ T cells sorted from blood, sampled in a trial of the OX40 agonist ivuxolimab. The TCR comes from an adult with an advanced solid tumor such as melanoma, head and neck, liver or kidney cancer. The V and J segments used are TRBV29-1 and TRBJ2-3; 10 junctional bases match TRBD2. The CDR3 protein is CSVASGSTDTQYF. The DNA reads TGCAGCGTTGCTAGCGGGAGTACAGATACGCAGTATTTT.